One sample yielded the 2 T cell receptor beta chains listed below, sequenced in a study of T cell changes during pregnancy in multiple sclerosis. Only in-frame clones appear in the TCRdb table, and some are missing; sequencing was by immunoSEQ multiplex PCR. This table holds under 50,000 clones, approximately 92% found once. The starting material was CD8+ T cells from peripheral blood mononuclear cells, obtained in the third trimester of pregnancy. Receptors were obtained from a female donor with multiple sclerosis, enrolled in a pregnancy study.

The chain recombines TRBV4-3 with TRBJ2-1; D is undetermined. Looked up from germline, CDR1 is LGHNA and CDR2 is YSLEER. V lost 0 bases to trimming and J lost 7 bases, with 13 bases between them. The length of the CDR3 is 15 residues. CDR3: CASSQDGNRLNEQFF. As DNA, the CDR3 is TGCGCCAGCAGCCAAGATGGTAACCGACTGAATGAGCAGTTCTTC.

V is TRBV4-2 and J is TRBJ2-1; 8 positions agree with TRBD2. CDR1 is LGHNA, CDR2 YNFKEQ, per germline. The CDR3 has 16 residues. The junction had 4 bases not matched to a gene; V was cut back by 0 bases and J by 3 bases. The CDR3 loop is CASSQESLAGYNEQFF. The CDR3 nucleotides are TGTGCCAGCAGCCAAGAGAGTCTAGCGGGCTACAATGAGCAGTTCTTC.